This record concerns one TCR beta chain sequence. This entry belongs to a study of blood T cell repertoires in COVID-19. Overall study context: Spain, Italy and the United States supplied samples that represented acute and convalescent COVID-19.

The CDR3 extends over 14 amino acids. The germline V gene encodes CDR1 LNHDA and CDR2 SQIVND (reference sequence). V was cut by 7 bases and J by 1 base, with 13 bases left in between. The table came from immunoSEQ multiplex PCR; TCRdb's copy has only in-frame clones and leaves some out. This sample has under 85,000 clones, with approximately 83% found just once. The sample taken for sequencing was peripheral blood. The clonotype originates from a man older than 75 with acute or convalescent COVID-19. The chain joins TRBV19 to TRBJ1-1; TRBD1 might be the D (6 bases). The CDR3 DNA sequence: TGTGCCAGTAATTTGAGACAGGAGAACACTGAAGCTTTCTTT. Translation gives CASNLRQENTEAFF.